This T cell receptor (beta chain) was observed in a study of cytomegalovirus exposure and HLA in healthy donors. Study conclusions and caveats: The authors later found TCR association rates varying by HLA locus, with DRB1 most and HLA-C fewest.

The PCR employed 60 Vbeta primers together with 13 Jbeta primers. Measured with immunoSEQ multiplex PCR; TCRdb has only the in-frame clones, and not every one. The sample includes approximately 150,000 clones, roughly 80% of them seen just once. Comments on this clone: Its antigen is unidentified.

Input material: PBMCs. This TCR was recovered from a woman aged 25-40 years in good health and CMV-seronegative.

CDR3 coding DNA: TGTGCCAGCAGCTTACCTGAGGACAGCTACGAGCAGTACTTC. As protein: CASSLPEDSYEQYF. The V call is TRBV7-2, the J call TRBJ2-7; D possibly corresponds to TRBD1 (6 bases). Germline CDR1 SGHTA, CDR2 FQGNSA. The V gene lost 2 bases and the J gene lost 3 bases, with 11 bases spanning the gap. CDR3 length equals 14 residues.